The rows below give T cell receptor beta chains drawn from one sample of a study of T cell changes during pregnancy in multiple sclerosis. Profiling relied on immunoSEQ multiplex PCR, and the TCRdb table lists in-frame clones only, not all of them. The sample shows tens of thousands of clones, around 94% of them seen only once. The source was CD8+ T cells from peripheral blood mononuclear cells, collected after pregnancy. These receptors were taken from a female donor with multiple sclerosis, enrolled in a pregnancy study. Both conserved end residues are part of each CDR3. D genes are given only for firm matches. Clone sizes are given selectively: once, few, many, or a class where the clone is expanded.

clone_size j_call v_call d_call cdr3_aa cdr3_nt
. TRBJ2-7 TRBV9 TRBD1 CASSKGTGGYEQYF TGTGCCAGCAGCAAAGGGACAGGGGGCTACGAGCAGTACTTC
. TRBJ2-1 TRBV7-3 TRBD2 CASSLISGAIGSEQFF TGTGCCAGCAGCTTAATCAGCGGGGCAATAGGTAGTGAGCAGTTCTTC
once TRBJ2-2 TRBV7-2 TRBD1 CASSIWPGQGSGELFF TGTGCCAGCAGCATTTGGCCGGGACAGGGAAGCGGGGAGCTGTTTTTT
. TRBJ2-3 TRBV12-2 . CASRFPLGTILGTDTQYF TGTGCAAGTCGCTTTCCACTCGGGACTATTCTGGGCACAGATACGCAGTATTTT
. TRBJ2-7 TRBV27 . CASSERRGYEQYF TGTGCCAGCAGCGAGAGACGGGGCTACGAGCAGTACTTC
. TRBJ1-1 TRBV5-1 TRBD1 CASSPGRTGLTAEAFF TGCGCCAGCAGCCCGGGTCGGACAGGGCTAACAGCTGAAGCTTTCTTT
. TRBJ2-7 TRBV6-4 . CASSVGAGWEQYF TGTGCCAGCAGTGTTGGGGCAGGGTGGGAGCAGTACTTC
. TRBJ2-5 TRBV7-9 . CASSLGPPYQETQYF TGTGCCAGCAGCTTAGGGCCGCCCTACCAAGAGACCCAGTACTTC
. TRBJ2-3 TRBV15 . CATSRGMGATDTQYF TGTGCCACCAGCAGAGGAATGGGGGCAACAGATACGCAGTATTTT
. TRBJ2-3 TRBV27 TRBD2 CASSSRTSGSTDTQYF TGTGCCAGCAGTTCCCGGACTAGCGGAAGCACAGATACGCAGTATTTT
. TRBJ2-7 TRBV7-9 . CASSLAGAGYHEQYF TGTGCCAGCAGCTTAGCGGGGGCAGGGTACCACGAGCAGTACTTC
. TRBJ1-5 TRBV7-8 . CASSLAGGGGNQPQHF TGTGCCAGCAGCTTAGCGGGGGGTGGCGGCAATCAGCCCCAGCATTTT
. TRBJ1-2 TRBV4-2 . CASSPWTAERSIYGYTF TGTGCCAGCAGCCCCTGGACAGCCGAGAGATCCATCTATGGCTACACCTTC
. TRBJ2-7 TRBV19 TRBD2 CASSIEGSGSYEQYF TGTGCCAGTAGTATCGAGGGTAGCGGGAGCTACGAGCAGTACTTC
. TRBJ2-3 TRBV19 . CASSIRRGLDGDTQYF TGTGCCAGTAGTATTCGTCGCGGGCTGGATGGAGATACGCAGTATTTT
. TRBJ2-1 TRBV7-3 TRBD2 CASSQLAGANNEQFF TGTGCCAGCAGCCAACTAGCGGGAGCAAACAATGAGCAGTTCTTC
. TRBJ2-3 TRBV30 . CAWKGEGSTDTQYF TGTGCCTGGAAGGGGGAGGGGAGCACAGATACGCAGTATTTT
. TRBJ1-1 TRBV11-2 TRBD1 CASSSQGANTEAFF TGTGCCAGCAGCTCACAGGGGGCGAACACTGAAGCTTTCTTT
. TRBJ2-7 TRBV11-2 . CASSSLLLVSGSEQYF TGTGCCAGCAGCTCGCTACTACTAGTCTCAGGATCCGAGCAGTACTTC
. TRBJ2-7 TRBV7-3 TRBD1 CASSLDRGPYEQYF TGTGCCAGCAGTTTGGACAGGGGTCCCTACGAGCAGTACTTC
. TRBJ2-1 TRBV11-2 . CASSLDYGSSYNEQFF TGTGCCAGCAGCTTAGACTACGGGAGCTCCTACAATGAGCAGTTCTTC
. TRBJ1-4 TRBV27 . CASSLGPGEKLFF TGTGCCAGCAGTTTAGGCCCAGGCGAAAAACTGTTTTTT
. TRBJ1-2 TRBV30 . CAWSVLRRGYTF TGTGCCTGGAGTGTACTACGAAGGGGCTACACCTTC
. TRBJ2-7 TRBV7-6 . CASSLGPGEQYF TGTGCCAGCAGCCTAGGCCCAGGCGAGCAGTACTTC
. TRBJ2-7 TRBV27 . CASAGQIYEQYF TGTGCCAGCGCGGGACAGATCTACGAGCAGTACTTC
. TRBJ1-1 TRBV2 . CASTEGGSTEAFF TGTGCCAGCACCGAAGGGGGATCCACTGAAGCTTTCTTT
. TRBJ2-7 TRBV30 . CAWSSLPGVGDEQYF TGTGCCTGGAGTAGTCTCCCAGGGGTAGGCGATGAGCAGTACTTC
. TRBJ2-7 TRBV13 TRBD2 CASSAAGTRESEQYF TGTGCCAGCAGCGCAGCCGGGACTAGAGAAAGCGAGCAGTACTTC
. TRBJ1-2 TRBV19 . CASSEGYYGYTF TGTGCCAGTAGCGAGGGATACTATGGCTACACCTTC
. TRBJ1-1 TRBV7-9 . CASSLSAGTNTEAFF TGTGCCAGCAGCTTATCCGCGGGGACGAACACTGAAGCTTTCTTT
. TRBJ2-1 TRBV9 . CASSVGGSGTEFF TGTGCCAGCAGCGTAGGAGGGAGCGGAACGGAGTTCTTC
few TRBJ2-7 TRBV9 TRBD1 CASGPGQGMREQYF TGTGCCAGCGGCCCGGGACAGGGGATGAGGGAGCAGTACTTC
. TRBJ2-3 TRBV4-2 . CASSQAEREYGTDTQYF TGTGCCAGCAGCCAAGCGGAACGGGAGTACGGCACAGATACGCAGTATTTT
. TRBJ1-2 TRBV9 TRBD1 CASSGQGLYGYTF TGTGCCAGCAGCGGACAGGGCTTATATGGCTACACCTTC
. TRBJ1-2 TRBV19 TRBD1 CASRTGDSYGYTF TGTGCCAGTAGGACAGGGGACAGCTATGGCTACACCTTC
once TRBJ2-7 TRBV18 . CASSPPAGQTYEQYF TGTGCCAGCTCACCACCCGCGGGACAGACCTACGAGCAGTACTTC